The TCR beta chain under discussion was sequenced for a study of patients and donors after allogeneic stem cell transplantation. TCRdb itself ran the RT-PCR reads through MiXCR, one entry per CDR3 protein. The data contain about 960,000 distinct CDR3 sequences, under 20% of them seen just once; the ten biggest clones take up about 6%. The CDR3 length is 14 residues. Germline V lookup: CDR1 MNHEY, CDR2 SMNVEV (reference sequence). V was shortened by 3 bases and J by 4 bases, with 12 bases between the two germline ends. This clonotype was recorded at least ten times. The V and J genes are TRBV27 and TRBJ1-1; D is unresolved. The TCR was taken from a human donor who was either an allogeneic HSCT recipient or a stem cell or donor lymphocyte infusion donor (not recorded which). It is not recorded whose cells these are; they may come from a transplant donor. The sample was blood, either unsorted or a sorted T cell fraction (not recorded which). CDR3 amino acids: CASSFGAFGTEAFF. The CDR3 DNA sequence: TGTGCCAGCAGTTTCGGAGCCTTTGGCACTGAAGCTTTCTTT.